The T cell receptor (beta chain) under discussion was sequenced for a study of beta chain features in type 1 diabetes. Study observations and caveats: Researchers report that Type 1 diabetes patients had moderately but significantly shorter TCRB CDR3s across all four CD4+ subsets.

Reverse transcribing all isolated RNA meant expressed TCRB transcripts were sequenced. Here immunoSEQ multiplex PCR was the method, and the copy in TCRdb shows in-frame clones only, minus some. The sample includes around 44,000 clones, around 52% seen only once; the top ten take around 2.1%. V lost 2 bases and J 7 bases, leaving 10 bases between the germline ends. Germline V lookup: CDR1 SGHRS, CDR2 YFSETQ. The CDR3 sequence is 14 residues long. Purity (above 98%) was reached by all sorted populations. A note on this clone: Its specificity is not known.

This chain connects TRBV5-1 to TRBJ1-6; D ambiguous. The sequence derives from a woman aged 18-29 years in good health. Sequenced: Tregs from blood. Here the CDR3 reads CASSFNVGNSPLHF. The CDR3 DNA reads as TGCGCCAGCAGCTTTAACGTCGGGAATTCACCCCTCCACTTT.